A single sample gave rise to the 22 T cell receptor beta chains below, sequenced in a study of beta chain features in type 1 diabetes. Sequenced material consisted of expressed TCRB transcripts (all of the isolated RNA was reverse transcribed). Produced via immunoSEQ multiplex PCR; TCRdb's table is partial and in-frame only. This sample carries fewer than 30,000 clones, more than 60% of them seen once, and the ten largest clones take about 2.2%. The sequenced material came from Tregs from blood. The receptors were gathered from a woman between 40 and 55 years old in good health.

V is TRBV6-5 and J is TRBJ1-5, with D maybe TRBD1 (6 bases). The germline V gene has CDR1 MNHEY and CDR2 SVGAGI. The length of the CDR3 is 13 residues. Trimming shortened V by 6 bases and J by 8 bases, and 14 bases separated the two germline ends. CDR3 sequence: CASRQGPMEPQHF. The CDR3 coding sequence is TGTGCCAGCAGACAGGGTCCCATGGAGCCCCAGCATTTT.

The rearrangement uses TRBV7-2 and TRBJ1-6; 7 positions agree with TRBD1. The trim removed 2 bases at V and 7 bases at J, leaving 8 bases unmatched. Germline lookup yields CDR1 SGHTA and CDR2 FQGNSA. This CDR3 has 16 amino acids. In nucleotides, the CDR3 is TGTGCCAGCAGCTTACTTTTTACGGGACAGAATTCACCCCTCCACTTT. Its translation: CASSLLFTGQNSPLHF.

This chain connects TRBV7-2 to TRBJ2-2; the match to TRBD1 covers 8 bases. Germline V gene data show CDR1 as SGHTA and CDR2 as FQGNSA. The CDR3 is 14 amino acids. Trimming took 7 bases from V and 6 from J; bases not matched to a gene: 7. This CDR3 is CASIVDRVAGELFF. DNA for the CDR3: TGTGCCAGCATAGTGGACAGGGTCGCCGGGGAGCTGTTTTTT.

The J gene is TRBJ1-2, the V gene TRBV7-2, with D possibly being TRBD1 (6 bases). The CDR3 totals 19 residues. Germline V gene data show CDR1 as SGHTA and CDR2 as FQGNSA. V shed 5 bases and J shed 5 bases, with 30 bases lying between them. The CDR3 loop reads CASSPHRSLQGTIGYGYTF. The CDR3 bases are TGTGCCAGCAGCCCCCATCGGTCCTTACAGGGCACCATAGGATATGGCTACACCTTC.

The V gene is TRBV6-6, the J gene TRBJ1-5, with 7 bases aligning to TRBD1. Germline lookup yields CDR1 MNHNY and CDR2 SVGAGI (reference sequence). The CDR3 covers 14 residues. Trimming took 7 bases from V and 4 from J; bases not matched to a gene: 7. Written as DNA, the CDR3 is TGTGCCAGCATCCACGGACAGGAGAATCAGCCCCAGCATTTT. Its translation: CASIHGQENQPQHF.

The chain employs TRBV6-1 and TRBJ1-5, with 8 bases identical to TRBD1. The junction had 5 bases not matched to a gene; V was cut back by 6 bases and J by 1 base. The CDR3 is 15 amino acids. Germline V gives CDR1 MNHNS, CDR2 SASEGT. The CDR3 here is CASSRTGNSNQPQHF. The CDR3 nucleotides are TGTGCCAGCAGCCGGACAGGGAACAGCAATCAGCCCCAGCATTTT.

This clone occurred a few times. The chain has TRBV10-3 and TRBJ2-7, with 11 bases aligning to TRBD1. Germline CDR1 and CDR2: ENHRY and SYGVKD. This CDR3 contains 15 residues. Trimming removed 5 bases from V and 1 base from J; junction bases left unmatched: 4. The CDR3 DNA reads TGTGCCATCAGTCCGGGACAGGGGGGGTCCTACGAGCAGTACTTC. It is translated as CAISPGQGGSYEQYF.

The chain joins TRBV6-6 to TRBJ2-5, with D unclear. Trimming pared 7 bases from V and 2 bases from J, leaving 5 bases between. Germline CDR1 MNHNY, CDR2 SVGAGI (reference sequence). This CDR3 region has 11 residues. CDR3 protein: CASKLQETQYF. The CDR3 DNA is TGTGCCAGCAAACTACAAGAGACCCAGTACTTC.

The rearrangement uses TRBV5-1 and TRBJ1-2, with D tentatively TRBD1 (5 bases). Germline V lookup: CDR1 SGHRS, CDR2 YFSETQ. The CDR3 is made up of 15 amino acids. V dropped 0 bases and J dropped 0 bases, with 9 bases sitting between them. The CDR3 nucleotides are TGCGCCAGCAGCTTGGGGGACTTCGCTAACTATGGCTACACCTTC. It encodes CASSLGDFANYGYTF.

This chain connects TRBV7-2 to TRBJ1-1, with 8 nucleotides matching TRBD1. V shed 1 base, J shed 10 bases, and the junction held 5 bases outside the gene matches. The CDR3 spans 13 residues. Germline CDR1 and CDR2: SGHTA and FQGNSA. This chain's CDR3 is CASSLGGQGSAFF. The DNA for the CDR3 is TGTGCCAGCAGCTTAGGCGGACAGGGATCAGCTTTCTTT.

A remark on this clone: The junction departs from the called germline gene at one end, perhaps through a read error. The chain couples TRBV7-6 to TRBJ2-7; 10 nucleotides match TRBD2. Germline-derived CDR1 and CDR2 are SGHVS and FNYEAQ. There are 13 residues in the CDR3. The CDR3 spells CASSVAGGMEQYF. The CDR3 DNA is TGTGCCAGCAGCGTAGCGGGGGGAATGGAGCAGTACTTC.

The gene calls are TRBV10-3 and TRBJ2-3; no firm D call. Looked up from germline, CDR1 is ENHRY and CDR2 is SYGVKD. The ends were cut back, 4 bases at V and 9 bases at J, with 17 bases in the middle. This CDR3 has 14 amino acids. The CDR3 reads CAISGFVLGGTQYF. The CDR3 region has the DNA TGTGCCATCAGTGGATTCGTTCTAGGCGGAACGCAGTATTTT.

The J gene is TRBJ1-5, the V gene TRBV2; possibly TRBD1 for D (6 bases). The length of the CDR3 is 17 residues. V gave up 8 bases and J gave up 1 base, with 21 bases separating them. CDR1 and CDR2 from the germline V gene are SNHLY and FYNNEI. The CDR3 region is CASGYRGAVRSNQPQHF. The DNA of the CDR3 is TGTGCCAGCGGATATCGGGGGGCGGTGCGAAGCAATCAGCCCCAGCATTTT.

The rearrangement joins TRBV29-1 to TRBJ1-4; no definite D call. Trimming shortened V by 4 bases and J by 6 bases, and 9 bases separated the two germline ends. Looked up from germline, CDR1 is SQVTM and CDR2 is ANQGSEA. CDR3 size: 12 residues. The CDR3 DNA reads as TGCAGCGTTGCGCCCGGGGATGAAAAACTGTTTTTT. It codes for CSVAPGDEKLFF.

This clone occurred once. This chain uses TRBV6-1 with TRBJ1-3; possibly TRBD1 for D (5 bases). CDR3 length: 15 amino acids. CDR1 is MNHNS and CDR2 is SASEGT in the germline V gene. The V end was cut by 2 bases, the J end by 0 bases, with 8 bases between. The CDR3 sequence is CASSETGSSGNTIYF. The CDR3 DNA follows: TGTGCCAGCAGTGAAACAGGATCCTCTGGAAACACCATATATTTT.

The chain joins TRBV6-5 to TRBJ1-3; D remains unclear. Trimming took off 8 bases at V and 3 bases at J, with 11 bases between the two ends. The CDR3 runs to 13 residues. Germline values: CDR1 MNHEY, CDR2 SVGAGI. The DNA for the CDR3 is TGTGCCAGCCTGGGCATCCTTGGAAACACCATATATTTT. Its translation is CASLGILGNTIYF.

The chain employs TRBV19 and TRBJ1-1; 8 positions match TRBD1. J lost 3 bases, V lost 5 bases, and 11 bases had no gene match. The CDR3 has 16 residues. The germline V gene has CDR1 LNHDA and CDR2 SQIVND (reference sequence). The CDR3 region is CASSDHLTGADTEAFF. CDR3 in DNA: TGTGCCAGTAGTGACCACCTGACAGGGGCTGACACTGAAGCTTTCTTT.

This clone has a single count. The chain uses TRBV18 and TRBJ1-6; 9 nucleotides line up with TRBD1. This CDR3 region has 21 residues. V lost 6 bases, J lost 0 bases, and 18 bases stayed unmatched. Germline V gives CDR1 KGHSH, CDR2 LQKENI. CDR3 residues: CASSSLRTGVPSVSYNSPLHF. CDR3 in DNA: TGTGCCAGCTCCTCCCTCCGGACAGGGGTCCCCTCAGTCTCCTATAATTCACCCCTCCACTTT.

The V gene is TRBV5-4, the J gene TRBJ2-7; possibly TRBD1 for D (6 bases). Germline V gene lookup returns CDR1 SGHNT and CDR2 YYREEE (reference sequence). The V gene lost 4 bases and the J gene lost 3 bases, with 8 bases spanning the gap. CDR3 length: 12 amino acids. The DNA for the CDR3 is TGTGCCAGCAGCGAGACAGGCTACGAGCAGTACTTC. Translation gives CASSETGYEQYF.

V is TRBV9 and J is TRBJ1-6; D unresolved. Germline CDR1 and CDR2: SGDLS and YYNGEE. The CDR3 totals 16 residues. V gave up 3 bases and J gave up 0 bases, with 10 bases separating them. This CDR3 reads CASSADRSSYNSPLHF. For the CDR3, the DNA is TGTGCCAGCAGCGCAGATCGGAGCTCCTATAATTCACCCCTCCACTTT. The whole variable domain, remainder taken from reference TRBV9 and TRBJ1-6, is DSGVTQTPKHLITATGQRVTLRCSPRSGDLSVYWYQQSLDQGLQFLIQYYNGEERAKGNILERFSAQQFPDLHSELNLSSLELGDSALYFCASSADRSSYNSPLHFGNGTRLTVT.

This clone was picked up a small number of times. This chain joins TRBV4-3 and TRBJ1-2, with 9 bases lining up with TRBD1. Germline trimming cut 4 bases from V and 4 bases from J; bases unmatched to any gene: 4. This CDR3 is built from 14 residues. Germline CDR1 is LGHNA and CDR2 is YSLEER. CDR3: CASSPGQGSYGYTF. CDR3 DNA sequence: TGCGCCAGCAGCCCAGGACAGGGGTCCTATGGCTACACCTTC.

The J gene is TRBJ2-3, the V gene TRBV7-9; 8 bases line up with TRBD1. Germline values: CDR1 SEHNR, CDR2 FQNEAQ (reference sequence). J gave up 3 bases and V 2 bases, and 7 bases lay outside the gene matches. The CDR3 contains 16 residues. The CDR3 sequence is CASSLRPTGVTDTQYF. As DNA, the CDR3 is TGTGCCAGCAGCTTACGGCCGACAGGGGTAACAGATACGCAGTATTTT.